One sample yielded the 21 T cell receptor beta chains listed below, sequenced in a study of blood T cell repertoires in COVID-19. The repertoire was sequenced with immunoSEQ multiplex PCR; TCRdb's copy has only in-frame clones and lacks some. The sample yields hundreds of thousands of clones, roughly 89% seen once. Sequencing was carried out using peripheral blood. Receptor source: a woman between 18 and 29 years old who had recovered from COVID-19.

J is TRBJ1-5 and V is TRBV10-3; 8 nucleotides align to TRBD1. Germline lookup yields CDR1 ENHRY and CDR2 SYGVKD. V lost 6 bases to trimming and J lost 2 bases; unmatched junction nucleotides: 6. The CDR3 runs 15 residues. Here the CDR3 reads CAISDGQGGNQPQHF. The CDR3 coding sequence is TGTGCCATCAGCGATGGACAGGGCGGCAATCAGCCCCAGCATTTT.

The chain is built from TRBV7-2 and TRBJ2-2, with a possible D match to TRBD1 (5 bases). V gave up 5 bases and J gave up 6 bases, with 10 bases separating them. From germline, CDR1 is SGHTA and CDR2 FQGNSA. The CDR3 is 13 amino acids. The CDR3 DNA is TGTGCCAGCAGCGCAGCAGGGTCCGGGGAGCTGTTTTTT. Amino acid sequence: CASSAAGSGELFF.

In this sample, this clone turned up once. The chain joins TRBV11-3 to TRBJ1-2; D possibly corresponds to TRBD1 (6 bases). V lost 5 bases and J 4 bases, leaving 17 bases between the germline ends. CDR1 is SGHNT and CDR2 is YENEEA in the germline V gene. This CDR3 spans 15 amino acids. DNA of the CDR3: TGTGCCAGCAGCGAAGGACACAGGGTCGGCTATGGCTACACCTTC. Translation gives CASSEGHRVGYGYTF.

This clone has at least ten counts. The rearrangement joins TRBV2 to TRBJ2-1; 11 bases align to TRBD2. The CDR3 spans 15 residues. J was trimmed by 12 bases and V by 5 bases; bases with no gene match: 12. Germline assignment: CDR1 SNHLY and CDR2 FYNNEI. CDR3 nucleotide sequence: TGTGCCAGCAGTATCCCGGGACTAGCGGTTTTCAGGCAGTTCTTC. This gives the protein CASSIPGLAVFRQFF. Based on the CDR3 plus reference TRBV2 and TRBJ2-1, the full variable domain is EPEVTQTPSHQVTQMGQEVILRCVPISNHLYFYWYRQILGQKVEFLVSFYNNEISEKSEIFDDQFSVERPDGSNFTLKIRSTKLEDSAMYFCASSIPGLAVFRQFFGPGTRLTVL.

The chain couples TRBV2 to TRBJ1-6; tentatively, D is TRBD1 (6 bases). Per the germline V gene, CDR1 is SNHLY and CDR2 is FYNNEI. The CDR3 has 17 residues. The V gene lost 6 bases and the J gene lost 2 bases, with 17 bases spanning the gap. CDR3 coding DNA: TGTGCCAGCAGCGCCGGACAGCGAGGACCCTATAATTCACCCCTCCACTTT. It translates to CASSAGQRGPYNSPLHF.

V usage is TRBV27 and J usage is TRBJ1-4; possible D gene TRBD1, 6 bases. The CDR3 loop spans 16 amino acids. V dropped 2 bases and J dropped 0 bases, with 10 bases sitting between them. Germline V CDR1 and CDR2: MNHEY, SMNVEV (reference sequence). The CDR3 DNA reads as TGTGCCAGCAGTTTACCGGACAGACCAACTAATGAAAAACTGTTTTTT. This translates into CASSLPDRPTNEKLFF.

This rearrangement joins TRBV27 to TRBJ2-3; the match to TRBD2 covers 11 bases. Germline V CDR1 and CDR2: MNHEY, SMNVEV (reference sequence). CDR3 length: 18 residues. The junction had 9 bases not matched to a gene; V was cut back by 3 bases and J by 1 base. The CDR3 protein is CASSLQRLAGGGTDTQYF. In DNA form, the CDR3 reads TGTGCCAGCAGTTTGCAACGGCTAGCGGGAGGAGGCACAGATACGCAGTATTTT.

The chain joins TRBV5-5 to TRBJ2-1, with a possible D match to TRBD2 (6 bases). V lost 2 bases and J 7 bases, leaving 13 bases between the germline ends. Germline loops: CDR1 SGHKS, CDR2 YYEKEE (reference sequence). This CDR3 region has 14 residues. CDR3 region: CASSFGGRRNEQFF. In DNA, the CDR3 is TGTGCCAGCAGCTTTGGAGGGAGGAGAAATGAGCAGTTCTTC.

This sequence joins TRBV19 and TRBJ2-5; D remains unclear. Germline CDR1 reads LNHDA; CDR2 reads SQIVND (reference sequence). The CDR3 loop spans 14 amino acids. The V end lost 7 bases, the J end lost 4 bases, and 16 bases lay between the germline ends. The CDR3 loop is CASTPRTGVETQYF. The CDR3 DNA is TGTGCCAGTACCCCCCGCACCGGAGTAGAGACCCAGTACTTC.

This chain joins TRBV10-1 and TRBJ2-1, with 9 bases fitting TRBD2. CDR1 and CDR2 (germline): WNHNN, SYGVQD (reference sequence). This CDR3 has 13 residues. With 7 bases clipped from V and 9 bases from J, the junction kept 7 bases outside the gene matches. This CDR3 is CASKASGTGEQFF. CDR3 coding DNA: TGCGCCAGCAAGGCTAGCGGGACGGGTGAGCAGTTCTTC.

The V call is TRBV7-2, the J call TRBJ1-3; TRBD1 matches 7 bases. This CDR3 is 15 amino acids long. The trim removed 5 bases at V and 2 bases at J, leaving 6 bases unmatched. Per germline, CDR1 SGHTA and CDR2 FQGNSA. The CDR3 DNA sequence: TGTGCCAGCAGCGCCCAGGGGGTGACTGGAAACACCATATATTTT. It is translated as CASSAQGVTGNTIYF.

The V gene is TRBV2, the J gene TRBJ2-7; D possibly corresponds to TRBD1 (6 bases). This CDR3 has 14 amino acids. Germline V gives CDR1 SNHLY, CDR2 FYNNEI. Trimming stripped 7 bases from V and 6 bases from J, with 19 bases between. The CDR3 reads CASKQGKYMSEQYV. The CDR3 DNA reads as TGTGCCAGCAAACAGGGTAAGTATATGAGCGAGCAGTACGTC.

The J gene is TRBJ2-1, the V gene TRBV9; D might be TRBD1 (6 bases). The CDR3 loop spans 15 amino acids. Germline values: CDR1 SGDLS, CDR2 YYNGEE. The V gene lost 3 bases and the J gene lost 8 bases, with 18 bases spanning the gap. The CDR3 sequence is CASSAQGLGRDEQFF. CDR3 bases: TGTGCCAGCAGCGCACAGGGATTGGGTCGGGATGAGCAGTTCTTC.

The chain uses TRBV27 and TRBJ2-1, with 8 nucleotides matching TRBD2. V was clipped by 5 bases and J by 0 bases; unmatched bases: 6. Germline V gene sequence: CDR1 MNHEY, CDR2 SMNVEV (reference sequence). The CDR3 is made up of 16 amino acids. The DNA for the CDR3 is TGTGCCAGCAGTCCTCTAGCGGGCACCTCCTACAATGAGCAGTTCTTC. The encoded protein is CASSPLAGTSYNEQFF.

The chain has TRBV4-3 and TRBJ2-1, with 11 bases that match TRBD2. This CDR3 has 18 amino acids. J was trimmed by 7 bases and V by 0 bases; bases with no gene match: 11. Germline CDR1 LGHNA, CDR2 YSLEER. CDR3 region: CASSQDLLTSGRKNEQFF. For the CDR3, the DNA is TGCGCCAGCAGCCAAGATCTCCTCACTAGCGGGAGAAAGAATGAGCAGTTCTTC.

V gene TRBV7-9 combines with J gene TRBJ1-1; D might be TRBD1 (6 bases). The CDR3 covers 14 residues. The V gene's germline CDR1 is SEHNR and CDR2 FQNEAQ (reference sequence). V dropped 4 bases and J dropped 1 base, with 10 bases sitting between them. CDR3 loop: CASSYIGGNTEAFF. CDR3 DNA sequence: TGTGCCAGCAGCTACATAGGGGGGAACACTGAAGCTTTCTTT. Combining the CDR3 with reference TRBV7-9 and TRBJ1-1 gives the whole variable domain DTGVSQNPRHKITKRGQNVTFRCDPISEHNRLYWYRQTLGQGPEFLTYFQNEAQLEKSRLLSDRFSAERPKGSFSTLEIQRTEQGDSAMYLCASSYIGGNTEAFFGQGTRLTVV.

The CDR3 nucleotides read TGTGCCAGCAGCAAAAGCCGGGACAGGGTGGGGTACGAGCAGTACGTC. Its translation is CASSKSRDRVGYEQYV. V and J are TRBV5-5 and TRBJ2-7, with 9 bases aligning to TRBD1. This CDR3 contains 16 residues. Germline CDR1 is SGHKS and CDR2 is YYEKEE (reference sequence). The ends lost 4 bases at V and 4 bases at J; junction bases unmatched: 12.

Here the CDR3 reads CASSLSGLAGAQGGELFF. The CDR3 DNA is TGCGCCAGCAGCTTGTCGGGACTAGCGGGAGCCCAAGGCGGGGAGCTGTTTTTT. The chain carries TRBV5-1 and TRBJ2-2; 14 bases align to TRBD2. This CDR3 spans 18 amino acids. CDR1 and CDR2 (germline): SGHRS, YFSETQ. Losses at the gene ends were 1 base for V and 7 bases for J; bases not matched to a gene: 9. Looking up the rest from reference TRBV5-1 and TRBJ2-2 gives the full variable domain: KAGVTQTPRYLIKTRGQQVTLSCSPISGHRSVSWYQQTPGQGLQFLFEYFSETQRNKGNFPGRFSGRQFSNSRSEMNVSTLELGDSALYLCASSLSGLAGAQGGELFFGEGSRLTVL.

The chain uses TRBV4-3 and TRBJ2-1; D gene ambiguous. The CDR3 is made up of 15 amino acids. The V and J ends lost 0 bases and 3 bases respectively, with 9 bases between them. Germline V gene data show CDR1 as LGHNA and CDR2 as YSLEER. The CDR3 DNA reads TGCGCCAGCAGCCAAGATGGTACAGACTACAATGAGCAGTTCTTC. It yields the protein CASSQDGTDYNEQFF.

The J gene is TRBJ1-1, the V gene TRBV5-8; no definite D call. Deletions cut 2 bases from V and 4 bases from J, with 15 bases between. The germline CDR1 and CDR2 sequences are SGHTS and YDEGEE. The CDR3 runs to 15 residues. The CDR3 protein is CASSFSPGSLTEAFF. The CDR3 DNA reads TGTGCCAGCAGCTTTTCCCCGGGTAGCCTCACTGAAGCTTTCTTT.

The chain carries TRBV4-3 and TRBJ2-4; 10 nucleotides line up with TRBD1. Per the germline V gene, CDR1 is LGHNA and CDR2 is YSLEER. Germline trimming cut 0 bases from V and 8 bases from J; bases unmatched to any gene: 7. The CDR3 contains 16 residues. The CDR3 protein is CASSQETGGAFYIQYF. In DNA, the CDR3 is TGCGCCAGCAGCCAAGAGACAGGGGGCGCTTTTTACATTCAGTACTTC.